The 26 T cell receptor beta chains reported below all come from one sample, sequenced in a study of shared clonotypes between healthy human individuals. Data came from immunoSEQ multiplex PCR; TCRdb stores just in-frame clones and leaves some out. The repertoire holds about 580,000 clones, with 95% to 98% as singletons. CD45RO-negative cells were positively selected for CCR7, leaving out terminally differentiated effector memory CD45RA+ cells. Sequenced: naive CD8+ T cells sorted from blood. These receptors all stem from a man aged 25-40 years in good health.

Comments on this clone: Other DNA sequences within the sample encode an identical CDR3. This CDR3 is CASSLGLHEQFF. CDR3 coding DNA: TGTGCCAGCAGCTTAGGGTTGCATGAGCAGTTCTTC. The V call is TRBV11-2, the J call TRBJ2-1; no firm D call. The CDR3 totals 12 residues. Between the trimmed V and J ends, which lost 1 base and 8 bases, there was a span of 6 bases. Germline values: CDR1 SGHAT, CDR2 FQNNGV.

Notes on this clone: The same CDR3 also results from other DNA sequences found in this sample. The V gene is TRBV18, the J gene TRBJ2-7; D call uncertain. The germline V gene has CDR1 KGHSH and CDR2 LQKENI. Trimming left V 1 base short and J 0 bases short, with 1 base between. The CDR3 covers 12 residues. The CDR3 nucleotides read TGTGCCAGCTCACCACTCTCCTACGAGCAGTACTTC. Translated: CASSPLSYEQYF.

CDR3 residues: CASSEGDAMGYEQYF. The CDR3 DNA sequence: TGTGCCAGCAGTGAGGGCGACGCCATGGGCTACGAGCAGTACTTC. The chain carries TRBV6-1 and TRBJ2-7, with D unclear. The CDR3 is 15 amino acids. Germline loops: CDR1 MNHNS, CDR2 SASEGT. V lost 3 bases and J 3 bases, leaving 15 bases between the germline ends.

V and J are TRBV2 and TRBJ2-1, with 11 nucleotides matching TRBD2. The CDR3 is 15 amino acids. CDR1 is SNHLY, CDR2 FYNNEI, per germline. J lost 6 bases, V lost 4 bases, and 5 bases had no gene match. CDR3 in DNA: TGTGCCAGCAGTGGGGTACTAGCGGGAGTCAATGAGCAGTTCTTC. It is translated as CASSGVLAGVNEQFF.

This rearrangement joins TRBV7-9 to TRBJ2-2; unclear D gene. The CDR3 spans 17 residues. Germline loops: CDR1 SEHNR, CDR2 FQNEAQ (reference sequence). V was shortened by 4 bases and J by 5 bases, with 20 bases between the two germline ends. CDR3 loop: CASSSSITTRSTGELFF. CDR3 nucleotide sequence: TGTGCCAGCAGCTCCTCAATTACGACACGTTCTACCGGGGAGCTGTTTTTT. The variable domain in full, with the rest retrieved from reference TRBV7-9 and TRBJ2-2, is DTGVSQNPRHKITKRGQNVTFRCDPISEHNRLYWYRQTLGQGPEFLTYFQNEAQLEKSRLLSDRFSAERPKGSFSTLEIQRTEQGDSAMYLCASSSSITTRSTGELFFGEGSRLTVL.

J is TRBJ2-7 and V is TRBV21-1; the tabulated D call, TRBD1, remains unverified against the DNA. TRBV21-1 is reported as a pseudogene. CDR3 length: 17 residues. CDR3 sequence: CASSKAGGQAFSYEQYF. In DNA form, the CDR3 reads TGTGCCAGCAGCAAAGCGGGGGGACAGGCTTTCTCCTACGAGCAGTACTTC.

The chain uses TRBV9 and TRBJ2-7; 9 bases agree with TRBD2. The V segment lost 3 bases and the J segment 4 bases; nucleotides outside the gene matches: 29. Germline loops: CDR1 SGDLS, CDR2 YYNGEE. The CDR3 consists of 22 residues. The CDR3 here is CASSAYSGRPRMGREGPYEQYF. The DNA for the CDR3 is TGTGCCAGCAGCGCCTACAGTGGGCGACCTAGAATGGGGCGGGAGGGCCCGTACGAGCAGTACTTC.

The rearrangement uses TRBV7-6 and TRBJ1-1; D remains unclear. This CDR3 spans 14 amino acids. The V end lost 4 bases, the J end lost 1 base, and 10 bases lay between the germline ends. Germline V gene sequence: CDR1 SGHVS, CDR2 FNYEAQ. The CDR3 nucleotides read TGTGCCAGCAGCTGGTTGGCCGAGAACACTGAAGCTTTCTTT. As protein: CASSWLAENTEAFF.

The V call is TRBV7-9, the J call TRBJ1-2; 8 bases map to TRBD1. Germline V gene sequence: CDR1 SEHNR, CDR2 FQNEAQ (reference sequence). CDR3 length: 14 amino acids. The V segment lost 1 base and the J segment 6 bases; nucleotides outside the gene matches: 4. The CDR3 spells CASSLVTGVHGYTF. The CDR3 DNA reads as TGTGCCAGCAGCTTAGTGACAGGGGTTCATGGCTACACCTTC.

The genes are TRBV29-1 and TRBJ1-2; the D is unclear. The CDR3 is made up of 14 amino acids. Trimming cost V 0 bases and J 0 bases, with 8 bases left between them. Per the germline V gene, CDR1 is SQVTM and CDR2 is ANQGSEA. CDR3 in DNA: TGCAGCGTTGAAGATAGCAGGCCTAACTATGGCTACACCTTC. Translating gives CSVEDSRPNYGYTF.

The chain employs TRBV6-1 and TRBJ2-7; D not resolved. This CDR3 is 13 amino acids long. Looked up from germline, CDR1 is MNHNS and CDR2 is SASEGT. V shed 2 bases and J shed 7 bases, with 12 bases lying between them. The CDR3 protein is CASSEKSNWEQYF. The DNA for the CDR3 is TGTGCCAGCAGTGAAAAAAGCAACTGGGAGCAGTACTTC.

V and J are TRBV13 and TRBJ2-7, with D uncertain. This CDR3 is 15 amino acids long. V gave up 5 bases and J gave up 3 bases, with 17 bases separating them. CDR1 and CDR2 from the germline V gene are PRHDT and FYEKMQ (reference sequence). The CDR3 sequence is CASSRATDLGYEQYF. The CDR3 nucleotides are TGTGCCAGCAGCCGAGCGACGGATCTCGGCTACGAGCAGTACTTC.

The gene calls are TRBV27 and TRBJ2-5; maybe TRBD2 (6 bases). V lost 8 bases, J lost 5 bases, and 15 bases lay in between. The germline gives CDR1 MNHEY, CDR2 SMNVEV (reference sequence). The CDR3 is made up of 13 amino acids. CDR3 DNA sequence: TGTGCCAGCGGGGGACTCCTAGGGGAGACCCAGTACTTC. Translation gives CASGGLLGETQYF.

V and J are TRBV7-8 and TRBJ2-2; no firm D call. Trimming pared 3 bases from V and 1 base from J, leaving 6 bases between. The CDR3 runs to 14 residues. The germline CDR1 and CDR2 sequences are SGHVS and FQNEAQ. The DNA for the CDR3 is TGTGCCAGCAGCTTGAACAGGAACACCGGGGAGCTGTTTTTT. Translation: CASSLNRNTGELFF. The full variable domain, completed using reference TRBV7-8 and TRBJ2-2, is GAGVSQSPRYKVAKRGQDVALRCDPISGHVSLFWYQQALGQGPEFLTYFQNEAQLDKSGLPSDRFFAERPEGSVSTLKIQRTQQEDSAVYLCASSLNRNTGELFFGEGSRLTVL.

The CDR3: CASTDGGDTQYF. CDR3 nucleotides: TGTGCCAGCACCGACGGGGGAGATACGCAGTATTTT. The V and J genes are TRBV5-4 and TRBJ2-3; a possible D gene is TRBD2 (6 bases). This CDR3 comprises 12 residues. The V gene lost 6 bases and the J gene lost 5 bases, with 10 bases spanning the gap. Germline values: CDR1 SGHNT, CDR2 YYREEE (reference sequence).

DNA of the CDR3: TGTGCCAGCTCACCAAAAGTTGGGCGATATAGCAATCAGCCCCAGCATTTT. It encodes CASSPKVGRYSNQPQHF. The gene calls are TRBV18 and TRBJ1-5; D ambiguous. V lost 2 bases and J 0 bases, leaving 14 bases between the germline ends. This CDR3 is built from 17 residues. Germline-derived CDR1 and CDR2 are KGHSH and LQKENI.

The chain is built from TRBV5-1 and TRBJ2-2; possible D gene TRBD1, 5 bases. Trimming took off 3 bases at V and 5 bases at J, with 20 bases between the two ends. CDR1 is SGHRS, CDR2 YFSETQ, per germline. The CDR3 contains 17 residues. The CDR3 spells CASSSPLGQGKTGELFF. In nucleotides, the CDR3 is TGCGCCAGCAGCTCGCCACTGGGCCAGGGAAAAACCGGGGAGCTGTTTTTT.

This chain connects TRBV19 to TRBJ1-5; 8 bases are shared with TRBD1. The CDR3 covers 15 residues. V was pared by 3 bases and J by 7 bases, with 8 bases of the junction left unmatched. Germline-derived CDR1 and CDR2 are LNHDA and SQIVND (reference sequence). DNA for the CDR3: TGTGCCAGTAGTATTGCAGGGGGCCTTAGACAGCCCCAGCATTTT. Protein: CASSIAGGLRQPQHF.

This clone was detected only once. The chain couples TRBV27 to TRBJ2-7; 7 bases match TRBD2. J lost 5 bases, V lost 2 bases, and 6 bases had no gene match. The CDR3 covers 14 residues. CDR1 MNHEY and CDR2 SMNVEV come from the germline V gene (reference sequence). As DNA, the CDR3 is TGTGCCAGCAGTTTAGGACTAGGGGCGGACGAGCAGTACTTC. Protein: CASSLGLGADEQYF.

This chain joins TRBV5-1 and TRBJ1-1, with TRBD1 matching 12 bases. The CDR3 runs to 16 residues. Germline lookup yields CDR1 SGHRS and CDR2 YFSETQ. The V segment lost 4 bases and the J segment 4 bases; nucleotides outside the gene matches: 8. The CDR3 region is CASSVGTGGAGTEAFF. In DNA form, the CDR3 reads TGCGCCAGCAGCGTAGGGACAGGGGGCGCGGGCACTGAAGCTTTCTTT.

The V and J genes are TRBV10-3 and TRBJ1-2, with TRBD1 matching over 7 bases. The CDR3 loop spans 14 amino acids. Germline assignment: CDR1 ENHRY and CDR2 SYGVKD. The V gene end was trimmed by 2 bases and the J gene end by 8 bases; junction bases not matched to a gene: 8. The CDR3 DNA sequence: TGTGCCATCAGTGAGGGACAGGTCGTGGAAGGCTACACCTTC. Translated: CAISEGQVVEGYTF.

This clone was observed a single time. The CDR3 here is CASSLGTSGGYQETQYF. The CDR3 coding sequence is TGTGCCAGCAGCTTAGGGACTAGCGGGGGGTACCAAGAGACCCAGTACTTC. The chain recombines TRBV11-2 with TRBJ2-5; 14 positions match TRBD2. Germline V gene sequence: CDR1 SGHAT, CDR2 FQNNGV. V dropped 1 base and J dropped 0; count of bases not matched to a gene: 1. The CDR3 extends over 17 amino acids.

J is TRBJ2-1 and V is TRBV7-9, with 7 bases matching TRBD1. Germline V gene sequence: CDR1 SEHNR, CDR2 FQNEAQ (reference sequence). The CDR3 totals 15 residues. Trimming cost V 4 bases and J 5 bases; bases outside gene matches: 8. The CDR3 region has the DNA TGTGCCAGCAGCTACCCGCCGGACAGGCACAATGAGCAGTTCTTC. This gives the protein CASSYPPDRHNEQFF.

The rearrangement uses TRBV29-1 and TRBJ2-3, with TRBD2 matching 10 bases. V shed 3 bases and J 4 bases; nucleotides not matched to a gene: 10. The V gene's germline CDR1 is SQVTM and CDR2 ANQGSEA. The CDR3 consists of 16 residues. The CDR3 DNA reads as TGCAGCGTTGAGGGGGCTAGCGGGAGCCCCTCAGATACGCAGTATTTT. Encoded protein: CSVEGASGSPSDTQYF.

This chain uses TRBV5-4 with TRBJ2-3, with 8 bases fitting TRBD2. CDR3 length equals 15 residues. Per germline, CDR1 SGHNT and CDR2 YYREEE (reference sequence). With V trimmed by 4 bases and J by 2 bases, 6 bases remained unmatched. CDR3 sequence reads: CASSPGLAPTDTQYF. DNA for the CDR3: TGTGCCAGCAGCCCCGGACTAGCTCCCACAGATACGCAGTATTTT.

The rearrangement links TRBV6-1 to TRBJ2-5; either TRBD1 or TRBD2 may fit D (6 bases each). V shed 3 bases and J shed 2 bases, with 19 bases lying between them. Germline CDR1 and CDR2: MNHNS and SASEGT. CDR3 length: 17 residues. The CDR3 is CASSDAPPGAVQETQYF. In DNA, the CDR3 is TGTGCCAGCAGTGATGCCCCGCCGGGGGCCGTACAAGAGACCCAGTACTTC.